This T cell receptor beta chain was identified in a study of cytomegalovirus exposure and HLA in healthy donors. CDR3 size: 16 residues. Germline CDR1 and CDR2: SEHNR and FQNEAQ (reference sequence). V was trimmed by 1 base and J by 1 base, leaving 13 bases between them. PCR amplification relied on 60 Vbeta primers (plus 13 Jbeta primers). The method was immunoSEQ multiplex PCR; TCRdb's version includes in-frame clones alone and lacks a portion of them. Of about 120,000 clones listed, around 84% are singletons. With respect to this clone: As yet, its antigen is unknown.

Findings of the study overall: Cytomegalovirus status, reportedly, was diagnosed with high specificity and sensitivity by the classifier.

This chain joins TRBV7-9 and TRBJ2-5; TRBD2 might be the D (7 bases). Sequencing was carried out using PBMCs. This TCR was recovered from a woman under 40 in good health and CMV-seropositive. Written as DNA, the CDR3 is TGTGCCAGCAGCTTAGGTGGGGGGGGGCTCCAAGAGACCCAGTACTTC. This codes for CASSLGGGGLQETQYF.